This T cell receptor beta chain is from a study of T cell repertoires in cytomegalovirus infection (dated by TCRdb to about 2019). Context from the whole study: Peptide stimulations targeted recently identified HLA-C-restricted CMV epitopes, whose presentation resists viral immunomodulation, together with well-studied HLA-B-restricted epitopes. Because public TCR beta signatures pointed to carriage of CMV infection together with the matching HLA type, the HLA type of each donor mattered for the analysis.

Remarks on this clonotype: Its antigen has not been determined. Base qualities were left out, and no much larger clone turns up one base away.

The meaning of the sample's treatment or condition label: in vitro stimulation with specific CMV peptide epitopes to enrich CMV-specific T cells. The paper's findings and limits, for the study overall: In both this cohort and an independent cohort of more than 350 donors, the cumulative frequency of public TCR beta family members distinguished carriers of CMV infection plus the relevant HLA type. The ex vivo response was dominated by HLA-C-restricted CMV-specific TCR beta clonotypes, which also provided the single most frequent clonotype in two of eight donors.

Instrument on record: Illumina HiSeq 1500. In TCRdb, the public reads were trimmed at Q25 with fastp and aligned with MiXCR, with productive beta chains retained. Rows matching on CDR3 protein sequence are summarized as one entry with the most common DNA and genes. This sample lists roughly 800,000 distinct CDR3 sequences; about 27% were detected once. The ten biggest clones cover 13% of the sample. The receptor's source is a human donor in good health (CMV status not recorded). Some clones in this sample may be carry-over from other donors' samples. This specimen was cultured CD8+ T cells from PBMCs, taken from culture after CMV antigen stimulation.

The nucleotide sequence is TGTGCCAGCAGTGTTTCTCAGAACACTGAAGCTTTCTTT. This translates into CASSVSQNTEAFF. In this chain, TRBV6-6 is recombined with TRBJ1-1, with the identity of the D gene unclear. The CDR3 covers 13 residues, taking in both the cysteine and the phenylalanine. This entry keeps only the CDR3 DNA: 39 bases, framed from base 1. Sequences MNHNY (CDR1) and SVGAGI (CDR2) are obtained from the germline V gene (reference sequence). V is reduced by 5 bases and J by 1 base, leaving a spacing of 8 bases between them.